Below are 24 T cell receptor beta chains sequenced from a single sample in a study of tumor and adjacent non-tumor tissue in lung cancer. The template was RNA from unsorted bulk tissue. The library came from three nested PCR rounds adapted from ARM-PCR protocols. TCRdb called the multiplex PCR reads again in MiXCR, with one record for every CDR3 protein. The sample has roughly 120,000 distinct CDR3 sequences; approximately 71% are singletons. Input material: lung tumor tissue. These receptors all stem from a woman aged 60-75 years with non-small cell lung cancer.

Turning to this clonotype: With a much larger clone just one base away, this may be a read error. V is TRBV6-1 and J is TRBJ1-1; D may be TRBD1 (6 bases). The germline gives CDR1 MNHNS, CDR2 SASEGT. The CDR3 runs 16 residues. The CDR3 sequence is CAGSEGEGGRNIEAFF. CDR3 sequence (DNA): TGTGCCGGCAGTGAAGGAGAGGGGGGCCGGAACATTGAAGCTTTCTTT.

J is TRBJ2-5 and V is TRBV20-1; 11 positions match TRBD2. The J segment lost 2 bases and the V segment lost 5 bases, leaving 10 bases of the junction unmatched. The CDR3 is 16 residues long. Germline lookup yields CDR1 DFQATT and CDR2 SNEGSKA (reference sequence). The CDR3 region has the DNA TGCAGTGCTGTTGGAGTAGCGGGGGGGATACAAGAGACCCAGTACTTC. This encodes CSAVGVAGGIQETQYF.

About this clonotype: This may come from a read error, since a much larger clone is one base off. This CDR3 fails to terminate in the conserved phenylalanine or tryptophan, so it likely reflects a read error. V usage is TRBV5-6 and J usage is TRBJ2-3; 8 positions agree with TRBD2. Germline-derived CDR1 and CDR2 are SGHDT and YYEEEE. The CDR3 has 17 amino acids. Trimming removed 4 bases from V and 2 bases from J; junction bases left unmatched: 12. The CDR3 bases are TGTGCCAGCAGCCCAACCGGGAGGGGGACGGTCACAGATACGCAGTATCTT. It codes for CASSPTGRGTVTDTQYL.

The chain recombines TRBV4-3 with TRBJ2-7; 13 nucleotides align to TRBD2. The V gene's germline CDR1 is LGHNA and CDR2 YSLEER. The V gene end was trimmed by 0 bases and the J gene end by 3 bases; junction bases not matched to a gene: 8. This CDR3 contains 18 residues. The CDR3 is CASSQDAGLAGQHYEQYF. CDR3 nucleotides: TGCGCCAGCAGCCAAGATGCGGGACTAGCGGGACAGCACTACGAGCAGTACTTC.

On this clonotype: A read error is likely, as this CDR3 ends without the conserved phenylalanine or tryptophan. The V gene is TRBV20-1, the J gene TRBJ1-6; D ambiguous. The CDR3 extends over 14 amino acids. Looked up from germline, CDR1 is DFQATT and CDR2 is SNEGSKA (reference sequence). Trimming took 5 bases from V and 7 from J, leaving 15 bases between them. Here the CDR3 DNA reads TGCAGTGCTGATCCCCAAGGGAAGAATTCACCCCTCCACATT. Residues: CSADPQGKNSPLHI.

This chain links TRBV11-2 with TRBJ2-5; D perhaps matches TRBD1 (6 bases). Looked up from germline, CDR1 is SGHAT and CDR2 is FQNNGV. This CDR3 spans 14 amino acids. The CDR3 DNA reads TGTACCGGCAGTCCACAGGGCGATCAAGAGACCCAGTACTTC. Translation: CTGSPQGDQETQYF.

Comment on this clonotype: Sequence at one end of the junction differs from germline and may be a read error. This chain connects TRBV20-1 to TRBJ2-7; TRBD2 matches 7 bases. The CDR3 runs to 13 residues. The germline V gene has CDR1 DFQATT and CDR2 SNEGSKA (reference sequence). The CDR3 DNA is TGCAGTGCTAGAGAGAGCGGGACTTACGAGGAGAACTTC. Translating it yields CSARESGTYEENF.

On this clonotype itself: One end of the junction varies from germline; a read error may be responsible. This chain joins TRBV28 and TRBJ2-1; a weak D match, TRBD2 (6 bases). Germline V lookup: CDR1 MDHEN, CDR2 SYDVKM. The CDR3 contains 17 residues. DNA for the CDR3: TGTGTCAGCAGTTTACCCCCAGGCGGGACCTCCTACAATGAGCAGTTTTTC. Its translation is CVSSLPPGGTSYNEQFF.

Regarding this clonotype: The junction departs from the called germline gene at one end, perhaps through a read error. This chain uses TRBV11-2 with TRBJ2-7; D unresolved. The germline V gene encodes CDR1 SGHAT and CDR2 FQNNGV. This CDR3 is 14 amino acids long. CDR3 residues: CTSSPTVVSYEQYF. The CDR3 nucleotides read TGTACCAGCAGTCCAACCGTGGTTTCCTACGAGCAGTACTTC.

A word on this clonotype: Given a much more abundant clone one base away, this may be a read error. Since no conserved phenylalanine or tryptophan closes the CDR3, a read error is the likely cause. This rearrangement joins TRBV20-1 to TRBJ1-2, with D maybe TRBD1 (6 bases). Trimming left V 3 bases short and J 9 bases short, with 17 bases between. The CDR3 extends over 13 amino acids. Germline CDR1 and CDR2: DFQATT and SNEGSKA (reference sequence). The CDR3 sequence is CSASVDRSGSYTV. As DNA, the CDR3 is TGCAGTGCTAGTGTCGACAGGTCGGGAAGCTACACCGTC.

About this clonotype: The junction departs from the called germline gene at one end, perhaps through a read error. The rearrangement uses TRBV10-1 and TRBJ2-7, with D uncertain. This CDR3 has 13 residues. Per the germline V gene, CDR1 is WNHNN and CDR2 is SYGVQD (reference sequence). The CDR3 spells CAGSQQRRTEQYF. The CDR3 DNA sequence: TGCGCCGGCAGTCAGCAGAGACGAACTGAGCAGTACTTC.

In the case of this clonotype: As the CDR3 is not closed by the conserved phenylalanine or tryptophan, this likely results from a read error. The chain joins TRBV6-5 to TRBJ2-7; D not resolved. V was cut by 11 bases and J by 6 bases, with 23 bases left in between. The CDR3 has 14 amino acids. CDR1 and CDR2 from the germline V gene are MNHEY and SVGAGI. DNA of the CDR3: TGTGCCGGCTTCAATTCTTCAGATCCCTGCGAGCAGTACTCC. This translates into CAGFNSSDPCEQYS.

The CDR3 region has the DNA TGCAGTGCTAGGGTCTCCTACCATGCCCAGTACTTC. This sequence encodes CSARVSYHAQYF. V is TRBV20-1 and J is TRBJ2-5, with no clear D. Germline V gives CDR1 DFQATT, CDR2 SNEGSKA (reference sequence). The germline V and J ends were trimmed by 3 bases and 9 bases, with 14 bases remaining between them. The CDR3 is 12 residues long.

The gene calls are TRBV13 and TRBJ2-1; a possible D gene is TRBD1 (6 bases). Germline V CDR1 and CDR2: PRHDT, FYEKMQ (reference sequence). V lost 8 bases to trimming and J lost 1 base, with 15 bases between them. This CDR3 is built from 15 residues. The CDR3 nucleotides are TGTGCCAGCTGCCCCCCTCAGGGGTCCTACAATGAGCAGTTCTTC. Translation gives CASCPPQGSYNEQFF.

The V and J genes are TRBV7-2 and TRBJ2-5; D gene uncertain. Trimming took off 0 bases at V and 2 bases at J, with 10 bases between the two ends. The CDR3 runs 15 residues. The germline V gene has CDR1 SGHTA and CDR2 FQGNSA. This CDR3 reads CASSLASSFQETQYF. Written as DNA, the CDR3 is TGTGCCAGCAGCTTAGCGTCTTCTTTTCAAGAGACCCAGTACTTC.

J is TRBJ2-1 and V is TRBV11-2; no reliable D call. Germline values: CDR1 SGHAT, CDR2 FQNNGV. V was trimmed by 10 bases and J by 6 bases, leaving 22 bases between them. The CDR3 contains 15 residues. CDR3 nucleotide sequence: TGTGCCATCACCCTCTCCCCCACGGTTTCCAATGAGCAGTTCTTC. As protein: CAITLSPTVSNEQFF.

With regard to this clonotype: Since the CDR3 does not end with the conserved phenylalanine or tryptophan, this likely comes from a read error. The rearrangement joins TRBV7-9 to TRBJ2-1; 8 nucleotides align to TRBD2. J lost 8 bases, V lost 0 bases, and 9 bases had no gene match. Germline CDR1 is SEHNR and CDR2 is FQNEAQ (reference sequence). The CDR3 runs 16 residues. The CDR3 reads CASSLARSGGWDEQFY. In nucleotides, the CDR3 is TGTGCCAGCAGCTTAGCGCGAAGCGGGGGATGGGATGAGCAGTTCTAC.

This clonotype was recorded many times. This chain links TRBV6-6 with TRBJ1-3; unclear D gene. This CDR3 comprises 14 residues. Germline CDR1 reads MNHNY; CDR2 reads SVGAGI (reference sequence). Trimming removed 5 bases at V and 4 bases at J, with 12 bases between. The CDR3 loop is CASSHQVGGNTIYF. CDR3 DNA sequence: TGTGCCAGCAGTCACCAGGTGGGCGGAAACACCATATATTTT.

Concerning this clonotype itself: An end of the junction does not agree with germline; a read error may underlie this. The chain uses TRBV11-1 and TRBJ1-1; unclear D gene. Germline V gives CDR1 SGHAT, CDR2 FQDESV (reference sequence). The CDR3 consists of 16 residues. CDR3 nucleotide sequence: TGTGCCAGCAGCTTATCGGCGGGATTTTTGATCACTGAAGCTCTCTTT. Translating it yields CASSLSAGFLITEALF. Full variable domain (remainder filled in from reference TRBV11-1 and TRBJ1-1): EAEVAQSPRYKITEKSQAVAFWCDPISGHATLYWYRQILGQGPELLVQFQDESVVDDSQLPKDRFSAERLKGVDSTLKIQPAELGDSAMYLCASSLSAGFLITEALFGQGTRLTVV.

With respect to this clonotype: The junction departs from the called germline gene at one end, perhaps through a read error. The genes are TRBV11-2 and TRBJ1-2; D gene ambiguous. The CDR3 runs to 19 residues. Germline V gene data show CDR1 as SGHAT and CDR2 as FQNNGV. The CDR3 here is CASSADWTGTDEMSYGCTF. In DNA form, the CDR3 reads TGTGCCAGCAGCGCAGACTGGACCGGTACAGATGAGATGTCCTATGGCTGCACCTTC.

Notes on this clonotype: Because the CDR3 is missing its conserved closing phenylalanine or tryptophan, this is likely a read error. The chain combines TRBV20-1 with TRBJ1-5; 9 positions match TRBD1. The CDR3 has 16 residues. Germline assignment: CDR1 DFQATT and CDR2 SNEGSKA (reference sequence). The CDR3 protein is CSALGQGRVLNQPQHL. In nucleotides, the CDR3 is TGTAGTGCTCTTGGACAGGGGAGAGTTCTCAATCAGCCCCAGCATTTA.

Concerning this clonotype itself: One end of the junction fails to match germline, which may point to a read error. The genes are TRBV6-5 and TRBJ2-2; D may correspond to TRBD1 or TRBD2 (5 bases each). Germline loops: CDR1 MNHEY, CDR2 SVGAGI. CDR3 size: 14 residues. The CDR3 DNA follows: TGTGCCAGCAGTCGACAACCGAACATCGGGGACCTGTTTTTT. Translated, it gives CASSRQPNIGDLFF.

As to this clonotype: Mismatch with germline at one junction end may stem from a read error. The chain is built from TRBV6-1 and TRBJ2-2; D might be TRBD1 or TRBD2, each matching 5 bases. Germline V CDR1 and CDR2: MNHNS, SASEGT. The CDR3 runs to 13 residues. The CDR3: CASNGAVAWELFF. For the CDR3, the DNA is TGTGCCAGCAATGGGGCAGTCGCCTGGGAGTTGTTTTTT.

V is TRBV28 and J is TRBJ2-3, with TRBD1 identical over 8 bases. Per germline, CDR1 MDHEN and CDR2 SYDVKM. This CDR3 has 15 amino acids. Losses at the gene ends were 6 bases for V and 1 base for J; bases not matched to a gene: 6. The CDR3 is CASRKTGGRTDTQYF. DNA of the CDR3: TGTGCCAGCAGAAAAACAGGGGGGCGCACAGATACGCAGTATTTT.